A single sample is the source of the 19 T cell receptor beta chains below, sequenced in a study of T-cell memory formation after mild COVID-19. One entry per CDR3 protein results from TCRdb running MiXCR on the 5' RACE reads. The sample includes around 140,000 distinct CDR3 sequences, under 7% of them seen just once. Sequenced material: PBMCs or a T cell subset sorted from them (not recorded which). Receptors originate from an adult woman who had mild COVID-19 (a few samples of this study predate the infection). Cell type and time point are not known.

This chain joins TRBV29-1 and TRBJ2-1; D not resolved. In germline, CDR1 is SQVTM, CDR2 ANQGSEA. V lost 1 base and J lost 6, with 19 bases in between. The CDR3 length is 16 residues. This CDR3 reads CSVEVAQAKAFNEQFF. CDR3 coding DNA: TGCAGCGTTGAAGTTGCGCAGGCTAAGGCGTTCAATGAGCAGTTCTTC.

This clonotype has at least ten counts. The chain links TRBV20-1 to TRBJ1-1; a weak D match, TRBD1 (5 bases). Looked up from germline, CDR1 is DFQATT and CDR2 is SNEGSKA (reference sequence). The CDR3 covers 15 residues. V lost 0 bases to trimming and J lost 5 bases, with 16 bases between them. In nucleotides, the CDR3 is TGCAGTGCTAGAGACGTCAGGGAAGGTCGGACTGAAGCTTTCTTT. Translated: CSARDVREGRTEAFF.

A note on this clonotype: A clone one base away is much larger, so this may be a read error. CDR3 coding DNA: TGTGTCAGCAGCTTAGATTTAATTGGTGTGGAGACCCAGTACTTC. Translated, it gives CVSSLDLIGVETQYF. This sequence joins TRBV11-2 and TRBJ2-5; D remains ambiguous. The CDR3 loop spans 15 amino acids. Per the germline V gene, CDR1 is SGHAT and CDR2 is FQNNGV.

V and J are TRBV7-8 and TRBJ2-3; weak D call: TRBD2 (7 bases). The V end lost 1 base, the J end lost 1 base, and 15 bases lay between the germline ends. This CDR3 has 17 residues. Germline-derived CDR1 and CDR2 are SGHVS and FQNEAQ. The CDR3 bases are TGTGCCAGCAGCTTAGGTCGGGGGGCCTGGGGCACAGATACGCAGTATTTT. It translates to CASSLGRGAWGTDTQYF. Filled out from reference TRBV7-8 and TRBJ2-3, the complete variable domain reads GAGVSQSPRYKVAKRGQDVALRCDPISGHVSLFWYQQALGQGPEFLTYFQNEAQLDKSGLPSDRFFAERPEGSVSTLKIQRTQQEDSAVYLCASSLGRGAWGTDTQYFGPGTRLTVL.

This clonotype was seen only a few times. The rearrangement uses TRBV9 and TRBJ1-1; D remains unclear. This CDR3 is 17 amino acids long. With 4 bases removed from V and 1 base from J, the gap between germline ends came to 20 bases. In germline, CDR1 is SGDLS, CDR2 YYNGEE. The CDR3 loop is CASSPPPWVRENTEAFF. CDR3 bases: TGTGCCAGCAGCCCTCCCCCCTGGGTCCGAGAGAACACTGAAGCTTTCTTT.

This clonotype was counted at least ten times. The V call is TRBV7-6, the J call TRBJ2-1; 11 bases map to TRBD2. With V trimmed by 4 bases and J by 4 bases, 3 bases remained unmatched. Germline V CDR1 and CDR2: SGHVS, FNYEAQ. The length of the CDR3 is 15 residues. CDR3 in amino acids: CASSSGTSGYNEQFF. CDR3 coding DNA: TGTGCCAGCAGCTCCGGGACTAGCGGTTACAATGAGCAGTTCTTC.

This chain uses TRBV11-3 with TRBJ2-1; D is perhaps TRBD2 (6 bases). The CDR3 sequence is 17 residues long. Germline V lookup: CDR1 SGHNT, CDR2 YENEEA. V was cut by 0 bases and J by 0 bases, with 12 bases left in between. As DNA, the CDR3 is TGTGCCAGCAGCTTAGATCGGGTCGGGAGCTCCTACAATGAGCAGTTCTTC. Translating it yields CASSLDRVGSSYNEQFF.

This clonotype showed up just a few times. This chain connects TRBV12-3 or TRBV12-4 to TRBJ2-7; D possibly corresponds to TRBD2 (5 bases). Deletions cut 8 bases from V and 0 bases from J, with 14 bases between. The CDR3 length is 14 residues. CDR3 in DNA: TGTGCCAGCGCAGCAAGGAGGAGCTCCTACGAGCAGTACTTC. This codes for CASAARRSSYEQYF.

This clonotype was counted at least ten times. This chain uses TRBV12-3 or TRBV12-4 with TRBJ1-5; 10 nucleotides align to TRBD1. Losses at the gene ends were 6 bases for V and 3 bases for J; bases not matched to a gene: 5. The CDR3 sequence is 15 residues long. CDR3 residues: CASSLDRGTNQPQHF. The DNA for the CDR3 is TGTGCCAGCAGCTTGGACAGGGGGACCAATCAGCCCCAGCATTTT.

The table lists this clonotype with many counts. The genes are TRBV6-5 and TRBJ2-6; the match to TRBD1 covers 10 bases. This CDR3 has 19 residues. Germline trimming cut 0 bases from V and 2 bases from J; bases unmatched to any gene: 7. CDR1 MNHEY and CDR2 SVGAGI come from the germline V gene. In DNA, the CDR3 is TGTGCCAGCAGTTACTCGATGGGACAGGGGTTTGCTGGGGCCAACGTCCTGACTTTC. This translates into CASSYSMGQGFAGANVLTF.

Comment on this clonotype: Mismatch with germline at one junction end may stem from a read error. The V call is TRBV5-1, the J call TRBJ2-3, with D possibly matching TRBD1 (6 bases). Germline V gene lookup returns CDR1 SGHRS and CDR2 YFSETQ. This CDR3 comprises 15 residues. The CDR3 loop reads CAGSLGRGIKDTQYF. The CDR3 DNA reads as TGCGCCGGCAGCTTGGGCAGGGGAATTAAAGATACGCAGTATTTT.

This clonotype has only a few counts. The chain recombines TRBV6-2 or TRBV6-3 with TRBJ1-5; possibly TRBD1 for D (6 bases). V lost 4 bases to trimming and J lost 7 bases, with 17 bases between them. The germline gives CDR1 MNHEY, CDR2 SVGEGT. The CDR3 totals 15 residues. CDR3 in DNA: TGTGCCAGCAGTTTCCTGCAGGGGATTCGGCAGCCCCAGCATTTT. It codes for CASSFLQGIRQPQHF.

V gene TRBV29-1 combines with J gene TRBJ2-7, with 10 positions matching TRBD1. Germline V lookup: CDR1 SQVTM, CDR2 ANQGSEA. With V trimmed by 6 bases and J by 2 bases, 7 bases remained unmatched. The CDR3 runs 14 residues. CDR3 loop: CSVPTGGLPYEQYF. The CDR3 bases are TGCAGCGTCCCGACAGGGGGCTTGCCCTACGAGCAGTACTTC.

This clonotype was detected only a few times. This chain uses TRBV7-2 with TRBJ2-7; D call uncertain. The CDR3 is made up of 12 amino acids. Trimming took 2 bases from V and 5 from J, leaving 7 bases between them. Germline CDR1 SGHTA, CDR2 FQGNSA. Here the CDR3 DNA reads TGTGCCAGCAGCTTATTGAGGAACGAGCAGTACTTC. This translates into CASSLLRNEQYF.

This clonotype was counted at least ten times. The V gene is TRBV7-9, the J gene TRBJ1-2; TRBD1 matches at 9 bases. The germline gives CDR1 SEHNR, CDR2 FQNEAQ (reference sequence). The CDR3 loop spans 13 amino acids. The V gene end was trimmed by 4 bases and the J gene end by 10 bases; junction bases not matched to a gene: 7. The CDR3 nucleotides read TGTGCCAGCAGCTCGACGGGACAGGGAACCTACACCTTC. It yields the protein CASSSTGQGTYTF.

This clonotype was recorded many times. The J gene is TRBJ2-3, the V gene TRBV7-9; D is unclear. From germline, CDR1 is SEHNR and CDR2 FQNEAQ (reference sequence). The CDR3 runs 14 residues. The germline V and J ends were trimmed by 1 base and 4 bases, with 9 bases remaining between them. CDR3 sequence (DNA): TGTGCCAGCAGCTTAGAGGTGGGCCCAGATACGCAGTATTTT. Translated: CASSLEVGPDTQYF.

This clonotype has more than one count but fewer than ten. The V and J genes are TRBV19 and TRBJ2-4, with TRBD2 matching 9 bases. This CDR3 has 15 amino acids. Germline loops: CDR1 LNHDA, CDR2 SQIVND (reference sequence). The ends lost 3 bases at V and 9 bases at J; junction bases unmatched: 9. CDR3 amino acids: CASSISRTSVSIQYF. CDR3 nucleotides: TGTGCCAGTAGTATTTCTCGGACTAGCGTTAGCATTCAGTACTTC.

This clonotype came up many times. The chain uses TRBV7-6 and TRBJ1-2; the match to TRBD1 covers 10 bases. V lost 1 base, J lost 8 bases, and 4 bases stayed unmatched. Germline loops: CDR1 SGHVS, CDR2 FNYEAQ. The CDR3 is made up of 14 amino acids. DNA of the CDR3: TGTGCCAGCAGCTTAGAAGACAGGGGGCGAGGCTACACCTTC. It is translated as CASSLEDRGRGYTF.

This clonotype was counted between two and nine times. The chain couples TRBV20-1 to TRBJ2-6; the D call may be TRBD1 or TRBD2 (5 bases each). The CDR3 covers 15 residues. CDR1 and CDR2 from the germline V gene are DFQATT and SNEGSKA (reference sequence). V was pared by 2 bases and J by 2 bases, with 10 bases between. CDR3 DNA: TGCAGTGCTAGAATGAGGGGACCTGGGGCCAACGTCCTGACTTTC. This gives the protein CSARMRGPGANVLTF.